This TCR beta chain derives from a study of blood T cell repertoires in COVID-19. Whole-study context: Samples came from the United States, Italy and Spain, spanning acute and convalescent COVID-19. PBMCs, B-cell-depleted T cells, or T cells were the source of the cDNA or gDNA that made up the material.

This CDR3 is 17 amino acids long. The ends were cut back, 5 bases at V and 1 base at J, with 20 bases in the middle. Germline CDR1 is LNHNV and CDR2 is YYDKDF (reference sequence). Clones were read by immunoSEQ multiplex PCR, and TCRdb kept only the in-frame ones, dropping some. The sample comprises approximately 170,000 clones, roughly 85% of which are singletons, and about 10% rests with the top ten. The TCR was taken from a woman of 80 years or more with active or convalescent COVID-19. What was sequenced was peripheral blood. The chain couples TRBV15 to TRBJ1-1; no clear D. The CDR3 region has the DNA TGTGCCACCAGCGCCGGCGTCGGGTCCCATAAGAACACTGAAGCTTTCTTT. As protein: CATSAGVGSHKNTEAFF.